The entry that follows covers one T cell receptor beta chain sequence. Its antigen is still unknown. The data derive from a study of T cell responses to AZD1222 COVID-19 vaccine. Whole-study results and caveats: Of spike-specific TCRs, nearly half reportedly target regions left unmutated in variants.

Repertoires were generated with immunoSEQ multiplex PCR, while TCRdb's copy carries only in-frame clones and drops some. The sample lists 120,000 or so clones; just over 90% were seen once. The clonotype originates from an adult in good health. This specimen was peripheral blood, taken on day 0 of AZD1222 vaccination.

The CDR3 is CASSFRRINQPQHF. In DNA form, the CDR3 reads TGTGCCAGCAGTTTTCGGCGGATAAATCAGCCCCAGCATTTT. The V and J genes are TRBV28 and TRBJ1-5; no firm D call. V was pared by 3 bases and J by 4 bases, with 10 bases between. Germline V gives CDR1 MDHEN, CDR2 SYDVKM. This CDR3 is 14 amino acids long.